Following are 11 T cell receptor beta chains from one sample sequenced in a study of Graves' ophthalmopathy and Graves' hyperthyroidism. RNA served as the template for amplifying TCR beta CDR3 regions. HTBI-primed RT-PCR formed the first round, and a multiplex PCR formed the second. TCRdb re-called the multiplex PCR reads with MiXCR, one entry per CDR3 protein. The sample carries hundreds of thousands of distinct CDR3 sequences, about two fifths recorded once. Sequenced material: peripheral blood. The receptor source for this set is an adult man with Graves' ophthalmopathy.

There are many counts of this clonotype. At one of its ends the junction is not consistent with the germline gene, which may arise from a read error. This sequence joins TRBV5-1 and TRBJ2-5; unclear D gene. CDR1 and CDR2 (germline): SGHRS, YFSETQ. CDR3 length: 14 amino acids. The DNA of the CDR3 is TGTGCCAGCAGCTTAGGTGCGGCCCAAGAGACCCAGTACTTC. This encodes CASSLGAAQETQYF. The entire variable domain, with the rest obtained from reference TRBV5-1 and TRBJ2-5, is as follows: KAGVTQTPRYLIKTRGQQVTLSCSPISGHRSVSWYQQTPGQGLQFLFEYFSETQRNKGNFPGRFSGRQFSNSRSEMNVSTLELGDSALYLCASSLGAAQETQYFGPGTRLLVL.

The CDR3 spells CASSVGDPNTEAFF. CDR3 DNA: TGTGCCAGCAGCGTAGGGGATCCGAACACTGAAGCTTTCTTT. The V and J genes are TRBV9 and TRBJ1-1, with no clear D. Trimming removed 0 bases from V and 1 base from J, with 7 bases in between. This CDR3 has 14 amino acids. The germline CDR1 and CDR2 sequences are SGDLS and YYNGEE. Full variable domain (missing parts from reference TRBV9 and TRBJ1-1): DSGVTQTPKHLITATGQRVTLRCSPRSGDLSVYWYQQSLDQGLQFLIQYYNGEERAKGNILERFSAQQFPDLHSELNLSSLELGDSALYFCASSVGDPNTEAFFGQGTRLTVV.

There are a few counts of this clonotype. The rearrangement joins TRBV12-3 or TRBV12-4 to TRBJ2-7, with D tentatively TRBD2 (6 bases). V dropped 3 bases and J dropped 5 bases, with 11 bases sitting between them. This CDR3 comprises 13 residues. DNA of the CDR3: TGTGCCAGCAGTTTGCGGGGAAGGAACGAGCAGTACTTC. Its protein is CASSLRGRNEQYF.

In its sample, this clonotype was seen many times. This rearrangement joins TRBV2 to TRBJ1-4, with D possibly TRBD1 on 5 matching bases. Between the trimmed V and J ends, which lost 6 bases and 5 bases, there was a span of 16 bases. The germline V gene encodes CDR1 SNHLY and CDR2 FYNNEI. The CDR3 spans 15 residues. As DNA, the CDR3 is TGTGCCAGCAGGGGAACAGGCCGTGGAAATGAAAAACTGTTTTTT. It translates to CASRGTGRGNEKLFF.

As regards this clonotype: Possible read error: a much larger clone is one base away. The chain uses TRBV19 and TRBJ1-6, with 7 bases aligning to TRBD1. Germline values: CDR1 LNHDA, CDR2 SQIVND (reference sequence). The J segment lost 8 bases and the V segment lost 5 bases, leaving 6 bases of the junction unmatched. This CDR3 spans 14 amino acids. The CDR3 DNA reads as TGTGCCAGTAGTGCCCCAGGGGGTGATTCACCCCTCCACTTT. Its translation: CASSAPGGDSPLHF.

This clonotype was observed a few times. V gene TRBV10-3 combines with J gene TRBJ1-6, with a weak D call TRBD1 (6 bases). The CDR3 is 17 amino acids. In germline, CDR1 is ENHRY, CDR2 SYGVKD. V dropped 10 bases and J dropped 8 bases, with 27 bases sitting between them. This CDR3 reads CASSPRQQGSGDSPLHF. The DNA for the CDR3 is TGTGCCAGCTCACCGAGGCAACAGGGCTCCGGAGATTCACCCCTCCACTTT.

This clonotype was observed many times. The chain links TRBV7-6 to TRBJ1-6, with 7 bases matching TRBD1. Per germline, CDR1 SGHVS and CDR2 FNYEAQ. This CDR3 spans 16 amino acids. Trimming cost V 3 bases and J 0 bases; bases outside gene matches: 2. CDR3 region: CASSLGDSSYNSPLHF. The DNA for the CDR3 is TGTGCCAGCAGCTTGGGGGACAGCTCCTATAATTCACCCCTCCACTTT.

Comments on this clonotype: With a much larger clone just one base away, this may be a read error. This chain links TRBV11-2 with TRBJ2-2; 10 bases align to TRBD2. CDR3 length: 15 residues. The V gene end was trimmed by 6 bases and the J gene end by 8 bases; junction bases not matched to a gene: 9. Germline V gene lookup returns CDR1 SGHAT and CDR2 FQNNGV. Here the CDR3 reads CASRTGTSVIGELFF. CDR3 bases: TGTGCCAGCAGGACCGGGACTAGCGTAATTGGGGAGCTGTTTTTT.

The CDR3 is CSHGTAFNYGYTF. CDR3 DNA sequence: TGCAGCCATGGGACAGCGTTTAACTATGGCTACACCTTC. The chain links TRBV29-1 to TRBJ1-2; TRBD1 agrees at 7 bases. The CDR3 totals 13 residues. CDR1 SQVTM and CDR2 ANQGSEA come from the germline V gene. V lost 8 bases to trimming and J lost 1 base; unmatched junction nucleotides: 7.

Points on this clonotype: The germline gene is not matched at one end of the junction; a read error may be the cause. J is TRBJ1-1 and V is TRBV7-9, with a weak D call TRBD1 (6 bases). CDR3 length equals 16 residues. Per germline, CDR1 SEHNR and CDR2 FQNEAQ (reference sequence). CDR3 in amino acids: CARSPRGTEANTEAFF. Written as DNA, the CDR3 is TGTGCCCGCAGCCCTAGGGGGACGGAGGCGAACACTGAAGCTTTCTTT.

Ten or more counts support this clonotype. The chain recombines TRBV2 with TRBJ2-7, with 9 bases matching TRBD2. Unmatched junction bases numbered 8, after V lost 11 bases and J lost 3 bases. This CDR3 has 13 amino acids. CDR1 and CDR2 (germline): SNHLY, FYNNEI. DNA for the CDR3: TGTGCCGGAAGGGAGCGGGAGGTCTACGAGCAGTACTTC. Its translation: CAGREREVYEQYF.